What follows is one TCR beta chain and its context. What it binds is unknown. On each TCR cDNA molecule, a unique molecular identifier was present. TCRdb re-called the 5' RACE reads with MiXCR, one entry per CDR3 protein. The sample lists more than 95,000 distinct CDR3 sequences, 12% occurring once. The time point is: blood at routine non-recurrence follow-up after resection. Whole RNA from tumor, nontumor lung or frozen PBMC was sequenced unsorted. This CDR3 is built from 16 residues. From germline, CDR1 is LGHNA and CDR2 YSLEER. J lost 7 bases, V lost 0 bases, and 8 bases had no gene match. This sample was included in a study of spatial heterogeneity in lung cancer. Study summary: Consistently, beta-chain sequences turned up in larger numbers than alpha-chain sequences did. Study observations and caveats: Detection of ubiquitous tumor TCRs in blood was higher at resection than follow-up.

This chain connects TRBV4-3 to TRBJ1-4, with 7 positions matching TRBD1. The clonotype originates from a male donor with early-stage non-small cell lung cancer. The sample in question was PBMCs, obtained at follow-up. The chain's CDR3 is CASSQDLSQGGEKLFF. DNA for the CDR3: TGCGCCAGCAGCCAAGATCTCAGCCAGGGGGGTGAAAAACTGTTTTTT.